This passage covers 7 T cell receptor beta chains from one sample sequenced in a study of T cell responses to AZD1222 COVID-19 vaccine. The repertoire was sequenced with immunoSEQ multiplex PCR; TCRdb's copy has only in-frame clones and lacks some. The data contain approximately 100,000 clones, roughly 92% of them seen just once; the ten biggest clones take up approximately 4.2%. Specimen: peripheral blood, collected on day 0 of AZD1222 vaccination. The receptors here all came from an adult in good health.

This clone was recorded only once. The rearrangement uses TRBV13 and TRBJ2-7, with 9 bases lining up with TRBD1. The J segment lost 5 bases and the V segment lost 1 base, leaving 6 bases of the junction unmatched. CDR1 is PRHDT, CDR2 FYEKMQ, per germline (reference sequence). This CDR3 is 15 amino acids long. The CDR3, as DNA: TGTGCCAGCAGCTTAGCCGGGACAGGGAGGAACGAGCAGTACTTC. Amino acid sequence: CASSLAGTGRNEQYF.

V gene TRBV7-9 combines with J gene TRBJ2-7; D remains unclear. In germline, CDR1 is SEHNR, CDR2 FQNEAQ (reference sequence). V lost 0 bases to trimming and J lost 2 bases, with 5 bases between them. There are 13 residues in the CDR3. The CDR3 DNA is TGTGCCAGCAGCTTAGCCGATACCTACGAGCAGTACTTC. Encoded protein: CASSLADTYEQYF. Full variable domain (remainder filled in from reference TRBV7-9 and TRBJ2-7): DTGVSQNPRHKITKRGQNVTFRCDPISEHNRLYWYRQTLGQGPEFLTYFQNEAQLEKSRLLSDRFSAERPKGSFSTLEIQRTEQGDSAMYLCASSLADTYEQYFGPGTRLTVT.

J is TRBJ2-7 and V is TRBV7-2; D uncertain. Trimming removed 5 bases from V and 2 bases from J, with 22 bases in between. Germline CDR1 and CDR2: SGHTA and FQGNSA. There are 17 residues in the CDR3. The CDR3 loop reads CASSPSIRRTNPYEQYF. In nucleotides, the CDR3 is TGTGCCAGCAGCCCGTCCATCAGGCGTACCAATCCCTACGAGCAGTACTTC.

The genes are TRBV9 and TRBJ1-2, with unresolved D. The CDR3 totals 13 residues. Germline lookup yields CDR1 SGDLS and CDR2 YYNGEE. V dropped 1 base and J dropped 7 bases, with 11 bases sitting between them. The CDR3 DNA follows: TGTGCCAGCAGCGTAACCTCCGAGGGTGGCTACACCTTC. Protein product: CASSVTSEGGYTF. The whole variable domain, remainder taken from reference TRBV9 and TRBJ1-2, is DSGVTQTPKHLITATGQRVTLRCSPRSGDLSVYWYQQSLDQGLQFLIQYYNGEERAKGNILERFSAQQFPDLHSELNLSSLELGDSALYFCASSVTSEGGYTFGSGTRLTVV.

The genes are TRBV7-2 and TRBJ2-2; TRBD2 matches at 14 bases. This CDR3 comprises 18 residues. The germline V gene has CDR1 SGHTA and CDR2 FQGNSA. With V trimmed by 5 bases and J by 6 bases, 11 bases remained unmatched. This CDR3 is CASSPRTRTSGGPGELFF. The DNA of the CDR3 is TGTGCCAGCAGCCCGCGGACCCGGACTAGCGGGGGGCCCGGGGAGCTGTTTTTT.

The chain combines TRBV4-2 with TRBJ1-2, with a weak D call TRBD1 (5 bases). V was shortened by 1 base and J by 10 bases, with 10 bases between the two germline ends. Looked up from germline, CDR1 is LGHNA and CDR2 is YNFKEQ. There are 12 residues in the CDR3. The CDR3 DNA reads as TGTGCCAGCAGCCAAGGAACAGGATTCTACACCTTC. It codes for CASSQGTGFYTF.

V and J are TRBV19 and TRBJ2-2; D is possibly TRBD1 (6 bases). Germline CDR1 and CDR2: LNHDA and SQIVND (reference sequence). The V end lost 6 bases, the J end lost 0 bases, and 8 bases lay between the germline ends. This CDR3 has 14 residues. The CDR3 loop reads CASRRQANTGELFF. CDR3 bases: TGTGCCAGTAGGCGACAGGCGAACACCGGGGAGCTGTTTTTT.